This T cell receptor (beta chain) emerged from a study of early T cells in non-severe SARS-CoV-2 infection. General observations from the study: Clonotype matching in VDJdb favored anti-spike CD8 responses and did not capture private and CD4 specificities.

Each CDR3 protein gets one entry after TCRdb re-called the 5' RACE reads with MiXCR. Of 55,000 to 70,000 distinct CDR3 sequences listed, roughly 4.6% were seen once; the top ten hold approximately 3.6%. Trimming cost V 2 bases and J 2 bases, with 7 bases left between them. CDR1 is MGHDK, CDR2 SYGVNS, per germline. The CDR3 loop spans 13 amino acids. This clonotype occurred many times. Antigen specificity is unknown. The chain uses TRBV25-1 and TRBJ2-7, with unresolved D. Here the sequenced sample was whole blood, taken at baseline. The TCR was taken from an adult who was a healthcare worker with PCR-confirmed SARS-CoV-2 infection or an uninfected control (not recorded which). The donor label of this sample is uncertain. This CDR3 reads CASSEDGPYEQYF. Here the CDR3 DNA reads TGTGCCAGCAGTGAAGACGGACCCTACGAGCAGTACTTC.